This paragraph covers one T cell receptor beta chain sequence. Its antigen has not been determined. No per-base quality is available; no much larger clone lies one base away. This specimen comes from a study of cytotoxic CD8 clonotypes in ibrutinib-treated CLL (dated by TCRdb to the early 2020s). Regarding the research as a whole: The cohort was composed of some ten relapsed/refractory and fewer than 16 treatment-naive patients; IGHV unmutated status was identified in some 17 patients. Longitudinal samples were obtainable from about 30% of the roughly 90 participants in the trial. An average of 255,043 productive templates and 94,082 productive rearrangements was obtained per sample. Cryopreserved peripheral blood mononuclear cells were collected at three points: before therapy, at response, and at either sustained remission or disease progression. Samples at response were collected after a median of around twelve months of treatment, with a range of roughly 6 to 36 months. Partial responses were observed in approximately 24 patients and complete responses in 2; after a median follow-up of around 68 months, remission was maintained in 14 patients and progression was observed in roughly 12.

For TCR beta library preparation, about 2 micrograms of genomic DNA were extracted from the cryopreserved PBMCs. Longitudinal blood samples from CLL patients receiving ibrutinib monotherapy were subjected to high-throughput TCR beta sequencing. The patients took part in an open-label, single-center phase 2 trial of ibrutinib monotherapy. CDR1 and CDR2 (SQVTM, ANQGSEA) derive from the germline V gene. The junction shows trimming of 6 bases on V and 5 bases on J, plus 22 bases between the germline ends. Spanning cysteine to phenylalanine, the CDR3 consists of 15 amino acids. Kept here is only the CDR3 DNA, which spans 45 bases and is read in frame from base 1. General findings and caveats noted by the study authors: Clonality rose at ibrutinib response, remained stable during sustained remission, and dropped back toward baseline at progression. Baseline clonality was found to be higher than that of age-matched healthy donors and was strongly correlated with circulating CD8+ T-cell counts. Sampling times were not matched between sustained-remission and progressing patients, and lymph node repertoires were not studied. Public clonotypes were found to be uncommon and were observed to contract or remain stable during treatment; the increase in clonality was shown to reflect expansion of private clonotypes at ibrutinib response.

On a MiSeq, deep resolution sequencing aimed for a depth between 1 in 1 million and 1 in 200,000 T cells, with each clonotype covered approximately 9.8x on average. The immunoSEQ hsTCRB Kit was used to generate the TCR beta libraries. As for how the authors treated the data: ImmunoSEQ Data Assistant and ImmunoSEQ Analyzer were used for data analysis, and V, D and J genes were assigned according to IMGT definitions. Clonality, which ranges from 0 to 1, was calculated by subtracting the normalized Shannon entropy of productive rearrangement frequencies from one. Only overrepresented clonotypes making up at least 0.05% of each patient's repertoire were included in the public clonotype analysis. Thirteen age-matched healthy donor repertoires from immuneACCESS served as clonality controls. The table was pulled from immuneACCESS by TCRdb, which kept in-frame rearrangements only. Such tables lose some clones; where checked, under half of the loss comes from unresolved V genes, and the rest has no known cause. That table gives V, J and clone size, and the DNA gave D and trimming. This sample gives some 290,000 clones in total; more than 65% of them show up just once. Together, the top ten hold over 6.5% of the sample.

The rearranged segments are TRBV29-1 and TRBJ1-1, with the D gene uncertain. The receptor comes from a human donor with chronic lymphocytic leukemia. Sequenced here: PBMCs, sampled before ibrutinib treatment. The CDR3 protein: CSVPPVVGGRTEAFF. The sequenced DNA: TGCAGCGTCCCGCCCGTCGTCGGCGGGAGAACTGAAGCTTTCTTT.